The 19 T cell receptor beta chains presented below share a single source sample, sequenced in a study of blood T cell repertoires in COVID-19. TCRdb's copy holds only in-frame clones and misses some; the assay was immunoSEQ multiplex PCR. Of about 320,000 clones detected, about 82% appear once; the ten largest clones hold 7.2%. Sequencing used peripheral blood. The receptors stem from a human donor in a cohort sampled during active COVID-19.

This chain connects TRBV10-1 to TRBJ1-5; D not certain. From germline, CDR1 is WNHNN and CDR2 SYGVQD (reference sequence). The CDR3 is made up of 13 amino acids. The germline V and J ends were trimmed by 2 bases and 2 bases, with 4 bases remaining between them. In DNA form, the CDR3 reads TGCGCCAGCAGTGAGGAGCGCAATCAGCCCCAGCATTTT. This encodes CASSEERNQPQHF.

The V gene is TRBV30, the J gene TRBJ2-7; D is uncertain. Germline values: CDR1 GTSNPN, CDR2 SVGIG (reference sequence). The CDR3 runs to 13 residues. The ends were cut back, 0 bases at V and 2 bases at J, with 8 bases in the middle. The CDR3 protein is CAWSVEAPYEQYF. The DNA for the CDR3 is TGTGCCTGGAGTGTAGAGGCCCCCTACGAGCAGTACTTC. Using reference TRBV30 and TRBJ2-7 for the parts outside the CDR3, the full variable domain is SQTIHQWPATLVQPVGSPLSLECTVEGTSNPNLYWYRQAAGRGLQLLFYSVGIGQISSEVPQNLSASRPQDRQFILSSKKLLLSDSGFYLCAWSVEAPYEQYFGPGTRLTVT.

The chain couples TRBV7-3 to TRBJ2-1, with D hard to call. Germline V gene data show CDR1 as SGHTA and CDR2 as FQGTGA. The CDR3 has 15 residues. The V end lost 1 base, the J end lost 9 bases, and 16 bases lay between the germline ends. CDR3 residues: CASSLSGSGSSEQFF. The CDR3 region has the DNA TGTGCCAGCAGCTTAAGTGGTTCAGGTAGTAGTGAGCAGTTCTTC. Full variable domain (rest looked up from reference TRBV7-3 and TRBJ2-1): GAGVSQTPSNKVTEKGKYVELRCDPISGHTALYWYRQSLGQGPEFLIYFQGTGAADDSGLPNDRFFAVRPEGSVSTLKIQRTERGDSAVYLCASSLSGSGSSEQFFGPGTRLTVL.

In DNA form, the CDR3 reads TGTGCCACCCTGTCACAGGGAGACGGCAATCAGCCCCAGCATTTT. Its protein is CATLSQGDGNQPQHF. The J gene is TRBJ1-5, the V gene TRBV10-3; TRBD1 is a possible D gene (6 bases). With 10 bases removed from V and 2 bases from J, the gap between germline ends came to 18 bases. The CDR3 length is 15 residues. Germline CDR1 is ENHRY and CDR2 is SYGVKD.

This clone was picked up a small number of times. The chain employs TRBV6-5 and TRBJ2-2; TRBD1 is a possible D gene (7 bases). CDR3 length: 15 amino acids. Germline lookup yields CDR1 MNHEY and CDR2 SVGAGI. V shed 5 bases and J shed 1 base, with 11 bases lying between them. Here the CDR3 DNA reads TGTGCCAGCAGTACCCAGGGGGGGAACACCGGGGAGCTGTTTTTT. The encoded protein is CASSTQGGNTGELFF.

The chain carries TRBV7-2 and TRBJ2-1, with TRBD1 identical over 10 bases. Germline V gene lookup returns CDR1 SGHTA and CDR2 FQGNSA. The length of the CDR3 is 15 residues. Trimming took 6 bases from V and 5 from J; bases not matched to a gene: 7. For the CDR3, the DNA is TGTGCCAGCAGTCACGACGGGACAGGGGACAATGAGCAGTTCTTC. It is translated as CASSHDGTGDNEQFF.

V is TRBV3-1 (or the pseudogene TRBV3-2) and J is TRBJ1-1; D is possibly TRBD1 (6 bases). Per the germline V gene, CDR1 is LGHDT and CDR2 is YNNKEL (reference sequence). Trimming shortened V by 6 bases and J by 6 bases, and 11 bases separated the two germline ends. This CDR3 comprises 12 residues. The CDR3 region is CASRQGFAEAFF. Here the CDR3 DNA reads TGTGCCAGCAGACAGGGTTTCGCTGAAGCTTTCTTT.

The J gene is TRBJ1-1, the V gene TRBV6-5; D gene uncertain. This CDR3 region has 13 residues. Deletions cut 6 bases from V and 1 base from J, with 9 bases between. The germline V gene encodes CDR1 MNHEY and CDR2 SVGAGI. The CDR3 is CASSPGPNTEAFF. In nucleotides, the CDR3 is TGTGCCAGCAGCCCCGGTCCGAACACTGAAGCTTTCTTT.

V is TRBV25-1 and J is TRBJ1-3; 7 nucleotides agree with TRBD1. The CDR3 sequence is 15 residues long. V was pared by 1 base and J by 3 bases, with 3 bases of the junction left unmatched. CDR1 is MGHDK and CDR2 is SYGVNS in the germline V gene. CDR3 in amino acids: CASSESTGFGNTIYF. The CDR3 nucleotides read TGTGCCAGCAGTGAATCGACAGGGTTTGGAAACACCATATATTTT.

The chain has TRBV19 and TRBJ1-5; a weak D match, TRBD1 (5 bases). Trimming pared 2 bases from V and 1 base from J, leaving 9 bases between. CDR1 is LNHDA and CDR2 is SQIVND in the germline V gene (reference sequence). The CDR3 has 15 amino acids. For the CDR3, the DNA is TGTGCCAGTAGTATATTGACAGTCAGCAATCAGCCCCAGCATTTT. Amino acids: CASSILTVSNQPQHF.

The chain employs TRBV12-3 or TRBV12-4 and TRBJ2-3, with D tentatively TRBD1 (5 bases). Trimming took off 4 bases at V and 7 bases at J, with 9 bases between the two ends. The CDR3 spans 12 residues. The DNA for the CDR3 is TGTGCCAGCAGTTCGACAGCTTATACGCAGTATTTT. It specifies CASSSTAYTQYF.

The J gene is TRBJ1-2, the V gene TRBV6-5; TRBD1 matches 8 bases. The CDR3 totals 15 residues. CDR1 MNHEY and CDR2 SVGAGI come from the germline V gene. The V segment lost 6 bases and the J segment 5 bases; nucleotides outside the gene matches: 11. The CDR3 DNA is TGTGCCAGCAGCCCACTGGACAGGGTCGGATATGGCTACACCTTC. This translates into CASSPLDRVGYGYTF.

The rearrangement uses TRBV7-9 and TRBJ1-2; D gene uncertain. Germline values: CDR1 SEHNR, CDR2 FQNEAQ (reference sequence). Trimming took 1 base from V and 5 from J, leaving 8 bases between them. The length of the CDR3 is 13 residues. The chain's CDR3 is CASSLGSVYGYTF. CDR3 nucleotide sequence: TGTGCCAGCAGCTTAGGTTCGGTATATGGCTACACCTTC. Full variable domain (outside the CDR3, taken from reference TRBV7-9 and TRBJ1-2): DTGVSQNPRHKITKRGQNVTFRCDPISEHNRLYWYRQTLGQGPEFLTYFQNEAQLEKSRLLSDRFSAERPKGSFSTLEIQRTEQGDSAMYLCASSLGSVYGYTFGSGTRLTVV.

The chain recombines TRBV6-5 with TRBJ2-7; 8 nucleotides match TRBD1. This CDR3 spans 15 amino acids. CDR1 MNHEY and CDR2 SVGAGI come from the germline V gene. V shed 0 bases, J shed 4 bases, and the junction held 5 bases outside the gene matches. CDR3 sequence (DNA): TGTGCCAGCAGTTACTCGGACAGGGCGGTTTACGAGCAGTACTTC. Protein sequence: CASSYSDRAVYEQYF.

About this clone: Other DNA sequences of this sample code for an identical CDR3. V and J are TRBV19 and TRBJ1-6; 8 positions match TRBD1. J was trimmed by 7 bases and V by 3 bases; bases with no gene match: 5. The CDR3 is 15 residues long. The germline V gene encodes CDR1 LNHDA and CDR2 SQIVND (reference sequence). The chain's CDR3 is CASSIYGQGNSPLHF. DNA for the CDR3: TGTGCCAGTAGTATCTATGGACAGGGAAATTCACCCCTCCACTTT.

The chain couples TRBV3-1 (or the pseudogene TRBV3-2) to TRBJ2-3; a weak D match, TRBD1 (6 bases). Looked up from germline, CDR1 is LGHDT and CDR2 is YNNKEL (reference sequence). With 4 bases removed from V and 3 bases from J, the gap between germline ends came to 14 bases. The CDR3 sequence is 15 residues long. DNA of the CDR3: TGTGCCAGCAGCCCTGGCAGGGGTACTACAGATACGCAGTATTTT. Amino acid sequence: CASSPGRGTTDTQYF.

The chain combines TRBV6-5 with TRBJ1-3; perhaps TRBD1 as D (6 bases). V dropped 11 bases and J dropped 1 base, with 9 bases sitting between them. This CDR3 has 12 residues. Looked up from germline, CDR1 is MNHEY and CDR2 is SVGAGI. The CDR3 nucleotides are TGTGCCTCAGGGGTGTCTGGAAACACCATATATTTT. Translating gives CASGVSGNTIYF.

The rearrangement links TRBV25-1 to TRBJ2-5, with D tentatively TRBD1 (6 bases). Per the germline V gene, CDR1 is MGHDK and CDR2 is SYGVNS. The CDR3 sequence is 12 residues long. Trimming cost V 6 bases and J 5 bases, with 10 bases left between them. CDR3 amino acids: CASSRGWETQYF. The CDR3 DNA reads TGTGCCAGCAGCAGGGGCTGGGAGACCCAGTACTTC.

This chain connects TRBV12-3 or TRBV12-4 to TRBJ1-2, with unresolved D. The CDR3 consists of 12 residues. Deletions cut 4 bases from V and 2 bases from J, with 5 bases between. CDR3 residues: CASSSLNYGYTF. CDR3 nucleotide sequence: TGTGCCAGCAGTTCCCTGAACTATGGCTACACCTTC.